The 13 T cell receptor beta chains below come from one sample, sequenced in a study of Graves' ophthalmopathy and Graves' hyperthyroidism. RNA transcripts provided the template for amplifying TCR beta CDR3 regions. An initial RT-PCR round employing HTBI primers preceded a second-round multiplex PCR. MiXCR, applied by TCRdb to the multiplex PCR reads, yields one record per CDR3 protein. The sample holds 600,000 to 950,000 distinct CDR3 sequences, about 44% seen once. Sequencing was carried out using peripheral blood. These receptors all come from an adult man with Graves' ophthalmopathy.

With respect to this clonotype: A much larger clone sits a single nucleotide away, making a read error possible. This chain connects TRBV9 to TRBJ1-4, with 7 bases aligning to TRBD1. The CDR3 loop spans 16 amino acids. Germline loops: CDR1 SGDLS, CDR2 YYNGEE. In DNA, the CDR3 is TGTGCCAGCAGCGTAGGACCCACAGGGGCTAATGAAAAACTGCTTTTT. Translated: CASSVGPTGANEKLLF. Full variable domain (remainder filled in from reference TRBV9 and TRBJ1-4): DSGVTQTPKHLITATGQRVTLRCSPRSGDLSVYWYQQSLDQGLQFLIQYYNGEERAKGNILERFSAQQFPDLHSELNLSSLELGDSALYFCASSVGPTGANEKLLFGSGTQLSVL.

A word on this clonotype: This CDR3 fails to terminate in the conserved phenylalanine or tryptophan, so it likely reflects a read error. The V call is TRBV2, the J call TRBJ2-5; TRBD2 aligns across 10 bases. J was trimmed by 4 bases and V by 5 bases; bases with no gene match: 7. The CDR3 loop spans 15 amino acids. Germline V lookup: CDR1 SNHLY, CDR2 FYNNEI. The CDR3: CASSSSGGAPETQYL. For the CDR3, the DNA is TGTGCCAGCAGTTCAAGCGGGGGGGCTCCAGAGACCCAGTACCTC.

This clonotype was counted a few times. The rearrangement links TRBV20-1 to TRBJ2-7; TRBD2 agrees at 11 bases. J gave up 3 bases and V 3 bases, and 10 bases lay outside the gene matches. Looked up from germline, CDR1 is DFQATT and CDR2 is SNEGSKA (reference sequence). CDR3 length: 16 residues. The CDR3 reads CSASPSLAGEGYEQYF. CDR3 nucleotides: TGCAGTGCTAGCCCCTCACTAGCGGGAGAGGGCTACGAGCAGTACTTC.

At least ten counts were recorded for this clonotype. The J gene is TRBJ1-2, the V gene TRBV7-2; weak D call: TRBD1 (5 bases). This CDR3 has 15 residues. Germline V CDR1 and CDR2: SGHTA, FQGNSA. Trimming left V 3 bases short and J 4 bases short, with 15 bases between. The CDR3 bases are TGTGCCAGCAGCTTGGCAGGCGGTCAGGGCTATGGCTACACCTTC. Protein: CASSLAGGQGYGYTF.

The rearrangement joins TRBV7-9 to TRBJ1-6; D possibly corresponds to TRBD1 (5 bases). This CDR3 has 16 residues. The germline V and J ends were trimmed by 7 bases and 8 bases, with 21 bases remaining between them. Germline CDR1 is SEHNR and CDR2 is FQNEAQ (reference sequence). The CDR3 protein is CASNLGPGRADSPLHF. DNA for the CDR3: TGTGCCAGCAACCTGGGTCCGGGACGGGCTGATTCACCCCTCCACTTT.

The chain combines TRBV19 with TRBJ2-5; D tentatively fits TRBD1 or TRBD2 (6 bases each). CDR3 length: 14 amino acids. From germline, CDR1 is LNHDA and CDR2 SQIVND (reference sequence). Deletions cut 3 bases from V and 5 bases from J, with 13 bases between. The CDR3 region is CASSMRGVGETQYF. The CDR3, as DNA: TGTGCCAGTAGTATGAGGGGGGTGGGGGAGACCCAGTACTTC.

Comments on this clonotype: Likely a read error: the CDR3 ends without its conserved phenylalanine or tryptophan. No DNA is shown, since the ends of the CDR3 on it are uncertain; the CDR3 is the one TCRdb lists. This sequence joins TRBV7-9 and TRBJ2-7. The CDR3 length equals 11 residues, ends included. Germline CDR1 reads SEHNR; CDR2 reads FQNEAQ (reference sequence). CDR3: CASSPRSSLYI.

Comments on this clonotype: This may come from a read error, since a much larger clone is one base off. This chain connects TRBV29-1 to TRBJ2-7; 8 bases are a match to TRBD1. J lost 2 bases, V lost 7 bases, and 10 bases had no gene match. From germline, CDR1 is SQVTM and CDR2 ANQGSEA. The CDR3 runs to 14 residues. CDR3 amino acids: CSAAIGTGAYEQYF. In DNA, the CDR3 is TGCAGCGCTGCAATCGGGACAGGAGCCTACGAGCAGTACTTC.

The chain recombines TRBV10-3 with TRBJ2-7; TRBD2 might be the D (5 bases). Germline-derived CDR1 and CDR2 are ENHRY and SYGVKD. CDR3 size: 13 residues. Trimming shortened V by 10 bases and J by 5 bases, and 18 bases separated the two germline ends. CDR3 DNA sequence: TGTGCCAGCAGCCGTGACGGGGTCGACGAGCAGTACTTC. It specifies CASSRDGVDEQYF.

The chain links TRBV9 to TRBJ2-7; D is perhaps TRBD1 (5 bases). The CDR3 extends over 18 amino acids. Germline V gene sequence: CDR1 SGDLS, CDR2 YYNGEE. The V end was cut by 6 bases, the J end by 8 bases, with 33 bases between. CDR3 residues: CASTFRSFDSSLGSQQYF. The DNA of the CDR3 is TGTGCCAGCACCTTCCGAAGCTTTGACAGCTCCCTAGGGTCCCAGCAGTACTTC.

A word on this clonotype: The junction shows a germline mismatch at one end, possibly a read error. The chain's CDR3 is CASSQVARGNTGELFF. CDR3 nucleotides: TGCGCCAGCAGCCAAGTTGCTCGGGGAAACACCGGGGAGCTGTTTTTT. The chain combines TRBV7-2 with TRBJ2-2; perhaps TRBD2 as D (5 bases). Germline V gene lookup returns CDR1 SGHTA and CDR2 FQGNSA. This CDR3 has 16 amino acids. Based on the CDR3 plus reference TRBV7-2 and TRBJ2-2, the full variable domain is GAGVSQSPSNKVTEKGKDVELRCDPISGHTALYWYRQSLGQGLEFLIYFQGNSAPDKSGLPSDRFSAERTGGSVSTLTIQRTQQEDSAVYLCASSQVARGNTGELFFGEGSRLTVL.

This clonotype appeared once. It may be a read error: a sequence one base away is much more abundant. The chain links TRBV29-1 to TRBJ2-7; 7 bases line up with TRBD1. CDR1 is SQVTM and CDR2 is ANQGSEA in the germline V gene. CDR3 length: 12 amino acids. Here the CDR3 DNA reads TGCGGCGTTGAATCGACAGGGAGTGAGCAGTACTTC. This codes for CGVESTGSEQYF.

Comments on this clonotype: This likely comes from a read error, as the CDR3 has no conserved phenylalanine or tryptophan at its end. The chain combines TRBV25-1 with TRBJ2-7; D tentatively fits TRBD1 or TRBD2 (5 bases each). Germline CDR1 reads MGHDK; CDR2 reads SYGVNS. V lost 6 bases and J lost 6, with 15 bases in between. The CDR3 consists of 13 residues. CDR3 sequence (DNA): TGTGCCAGCAGCGAAGTCCGGGGACGCGAGCAGTACCTC. It specifies CASSEVRGREQYL.